This TCR beta chain was obtained from a study of vaccination effects on CD4 cells after COVID-19. Study observations and caveats: Pronounced clonal contraction occurred in clones induced by infection and by vaccine late after vaccination.

Worth noting for this clone: Its specificity is not known.

Repertoires were generated with immunoSEQ multiplex PCR, while TCRdb's copy carries only in-frame clones and drops some. Of about 24,000 clones detected, 65% to 80% appear once; the ten largest clones hold 10%. This CDR3 spans 16 amino acids. Trimming removed 4 bases from V and 0 bases from J; junction bases left unmatched: 4. Germline CDR1 is SGHNT and CDR2 is YENEEA. Expansion with viral peptide pools was applied to antigen-specific CD4+ T cells by the ViraFEST assay prior to sequencing. Isolating CD4+ T cells followed ten to eleven days of culture. Nucleocapsid antibodies were negative in the vaccine recipients, who had never had SARS-CoV-2 infection.

The TCR was taken from a human donor who received a COVID-19 vaccine. Sequenced material: CD4+ T cells from PBMCs cultured with HCoV-NL63 spike peptides, taken before COVID-19 vaccination. The rearrangement joins TRBV11-3 to TRBJ2-5; TRBD2 matches 11 bases. The CDR3 DNA is TGTGCCAGCAGCTCCGGGACTAGCGGCTACCAAGAGACCCAGTACTTC. Translated, it gives CASSSGTSGYQETQYF.